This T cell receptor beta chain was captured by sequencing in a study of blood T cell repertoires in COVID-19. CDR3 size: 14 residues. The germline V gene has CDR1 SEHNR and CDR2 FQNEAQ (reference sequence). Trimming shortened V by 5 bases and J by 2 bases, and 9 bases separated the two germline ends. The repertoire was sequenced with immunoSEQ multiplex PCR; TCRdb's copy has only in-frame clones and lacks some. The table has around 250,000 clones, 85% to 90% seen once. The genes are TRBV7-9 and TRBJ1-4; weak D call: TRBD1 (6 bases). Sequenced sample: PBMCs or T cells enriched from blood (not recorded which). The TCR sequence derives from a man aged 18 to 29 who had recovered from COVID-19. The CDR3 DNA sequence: TGTGCCAGCAGCCCAGGGGAGACTAATGAAAAACTGTTTTTT. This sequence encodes CASSPGETNEKLFF.